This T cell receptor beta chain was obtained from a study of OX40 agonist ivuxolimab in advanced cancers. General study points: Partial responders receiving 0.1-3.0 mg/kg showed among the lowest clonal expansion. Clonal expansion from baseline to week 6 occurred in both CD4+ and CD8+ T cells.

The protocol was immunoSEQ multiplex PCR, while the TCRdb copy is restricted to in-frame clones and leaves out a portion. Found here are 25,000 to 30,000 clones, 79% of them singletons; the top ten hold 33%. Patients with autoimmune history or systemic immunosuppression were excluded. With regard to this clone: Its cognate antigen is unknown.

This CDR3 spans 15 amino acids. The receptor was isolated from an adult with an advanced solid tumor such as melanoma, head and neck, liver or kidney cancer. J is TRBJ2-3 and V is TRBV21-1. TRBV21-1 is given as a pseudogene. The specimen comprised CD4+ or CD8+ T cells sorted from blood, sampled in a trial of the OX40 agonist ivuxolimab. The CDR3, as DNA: TGTGCCAGCAGCAAAGTTTCAAGGGCACCAGATACGCAGTATTTT. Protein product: CASSKVSRAPDTQYF.